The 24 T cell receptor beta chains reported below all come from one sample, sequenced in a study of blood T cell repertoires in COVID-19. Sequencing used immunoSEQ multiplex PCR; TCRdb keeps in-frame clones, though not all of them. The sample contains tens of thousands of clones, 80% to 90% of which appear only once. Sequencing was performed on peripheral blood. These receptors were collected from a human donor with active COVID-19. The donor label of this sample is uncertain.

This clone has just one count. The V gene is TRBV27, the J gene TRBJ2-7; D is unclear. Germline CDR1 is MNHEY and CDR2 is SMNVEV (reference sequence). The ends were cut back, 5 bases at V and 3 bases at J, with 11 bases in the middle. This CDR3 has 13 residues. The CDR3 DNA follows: TGTGCCAGCAGTCCCCACCTGAGCTACGAGCAGTACTTC. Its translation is CASSPHLSYEQYF.

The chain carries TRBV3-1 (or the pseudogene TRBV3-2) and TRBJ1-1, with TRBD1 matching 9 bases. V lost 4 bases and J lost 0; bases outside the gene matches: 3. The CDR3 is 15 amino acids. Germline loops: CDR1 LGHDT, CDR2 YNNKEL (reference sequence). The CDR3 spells CASSRGTGLNTEAFF. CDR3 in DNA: TGTGCCAGCAGCCGGGGGACAGGGTTGAACACTGAAGCTTTCTTT.

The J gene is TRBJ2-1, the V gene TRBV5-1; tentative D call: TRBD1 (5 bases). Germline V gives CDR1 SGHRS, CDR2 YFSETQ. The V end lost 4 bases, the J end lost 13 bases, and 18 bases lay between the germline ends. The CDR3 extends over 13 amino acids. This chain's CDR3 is CASSHTTDSPQFF. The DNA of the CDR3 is TGCGCCAGCAGCCACACCACCGACAGTCCACAGTTCTTC.

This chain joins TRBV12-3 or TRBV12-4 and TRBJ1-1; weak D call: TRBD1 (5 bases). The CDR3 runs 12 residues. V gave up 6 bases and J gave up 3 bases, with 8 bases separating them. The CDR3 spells CASSREDTEAFF. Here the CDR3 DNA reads TGTGCCAGCAGCAGGGAGGACACTGAAGCTTTCTTT.

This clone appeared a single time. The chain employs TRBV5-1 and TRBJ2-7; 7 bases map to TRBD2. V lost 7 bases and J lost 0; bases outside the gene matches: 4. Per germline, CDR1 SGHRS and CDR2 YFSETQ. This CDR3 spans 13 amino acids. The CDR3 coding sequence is TGCGCCAGCCGCCAGCGGGACTCCTACGAGCAGTACTTC. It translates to CASRQRDSYEQYF.

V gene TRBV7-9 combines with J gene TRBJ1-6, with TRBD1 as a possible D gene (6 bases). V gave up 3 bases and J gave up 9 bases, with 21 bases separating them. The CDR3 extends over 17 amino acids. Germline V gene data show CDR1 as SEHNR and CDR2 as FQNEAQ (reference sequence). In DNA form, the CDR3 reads TGTGCCAGCAGCTTCTTAGAGACGGGGGGCTTGGGTTCACCCCTCCACTTT. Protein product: CASSFLETGGLGSPLHF.

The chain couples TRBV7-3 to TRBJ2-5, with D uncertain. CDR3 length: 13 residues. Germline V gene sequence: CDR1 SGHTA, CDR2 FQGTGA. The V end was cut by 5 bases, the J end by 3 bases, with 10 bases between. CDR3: CASSRASKETQYF. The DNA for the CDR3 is TGTGCCAGCAGCCGCGCCTCTAAAGAGACCCAGTACTTC.

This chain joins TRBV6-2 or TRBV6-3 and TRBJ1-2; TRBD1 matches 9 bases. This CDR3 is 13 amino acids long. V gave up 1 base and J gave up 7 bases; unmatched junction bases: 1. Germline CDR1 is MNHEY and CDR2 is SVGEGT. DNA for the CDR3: TGTGCCAGCAGTTACTGGACAGGGGCTGGCTACACCTTC. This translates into CASSYWTGAGYTF.

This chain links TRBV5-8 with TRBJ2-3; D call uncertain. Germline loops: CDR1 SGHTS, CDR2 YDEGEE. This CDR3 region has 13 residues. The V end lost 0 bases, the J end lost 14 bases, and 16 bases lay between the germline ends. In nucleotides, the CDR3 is TGTGCCAGCAGCTTGGACCGGGTCCCACGGTGGTATTTT. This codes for CASSLDRVPRWYF. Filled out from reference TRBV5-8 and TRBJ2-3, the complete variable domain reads EAGVTQSPTHLIKTRGQQATLRCSPISGHTSVYWYQQALGLGLQFLLWYDEGEERNRGNFPPRFSGRQFPNYSSELNVNALELEDSALYLCASSLDRVPRWYFGPGTRLTVL.

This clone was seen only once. The CDR3 DNA reads TGTGCCAGTAGTGTCGACAGGGGACGACAGTTCTTC. This codes for CASSVDRGRQFF. The chain has TRBV19 and TRBJ2-1; 8 bases match TRBD1. Trimming at V came to 5 bases and at J to 13 bases, leaving 7 bases not matched to a gene. Germline CDR1 is LNHDA and CDR2 is SQIVND (reference sequence). There are 12 residues in the CDR3.

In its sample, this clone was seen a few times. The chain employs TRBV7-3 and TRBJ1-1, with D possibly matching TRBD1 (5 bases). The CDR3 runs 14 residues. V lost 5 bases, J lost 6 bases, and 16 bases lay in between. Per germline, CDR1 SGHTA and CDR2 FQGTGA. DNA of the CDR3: TGTGCCAGCAGCCCAAGGGGAGGGCCGGCTGAAGCTTTCTTT. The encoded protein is CASSPRGGPAEAFF.

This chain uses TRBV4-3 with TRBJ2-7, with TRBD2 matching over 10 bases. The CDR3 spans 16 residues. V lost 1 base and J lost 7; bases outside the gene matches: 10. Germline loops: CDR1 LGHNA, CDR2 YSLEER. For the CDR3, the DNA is TGCGCCAGCAGCCAAGGCAGGGGTCTAGCGGGAGATGAGCAGTACTTC. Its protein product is CASSQGRGLAGDEQYF.

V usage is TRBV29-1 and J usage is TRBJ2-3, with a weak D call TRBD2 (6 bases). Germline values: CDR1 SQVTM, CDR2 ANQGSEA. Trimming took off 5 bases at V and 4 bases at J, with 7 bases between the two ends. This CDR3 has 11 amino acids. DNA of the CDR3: TGCAGCGTTAGGAGGGCAGATACGCAGTATTTT. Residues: CSVRRADTQYF.

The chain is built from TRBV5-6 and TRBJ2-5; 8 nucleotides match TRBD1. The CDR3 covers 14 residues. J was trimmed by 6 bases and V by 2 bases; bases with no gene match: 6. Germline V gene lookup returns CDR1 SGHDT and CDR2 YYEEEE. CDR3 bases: TGTGCCAGCAGCTTTCGCCGACAGGGGAAGACCCAGTACTTC. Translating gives CASSFRRQGKTQYF.

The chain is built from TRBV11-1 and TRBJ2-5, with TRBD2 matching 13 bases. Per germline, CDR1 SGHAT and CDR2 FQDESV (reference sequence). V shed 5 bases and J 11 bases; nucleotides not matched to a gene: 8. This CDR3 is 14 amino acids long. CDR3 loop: CASSSGTSGAHQYF. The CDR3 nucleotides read TGTGCCAGCAGCAGCGGGACTAGCGGGGCCCATCAGTACTTC.

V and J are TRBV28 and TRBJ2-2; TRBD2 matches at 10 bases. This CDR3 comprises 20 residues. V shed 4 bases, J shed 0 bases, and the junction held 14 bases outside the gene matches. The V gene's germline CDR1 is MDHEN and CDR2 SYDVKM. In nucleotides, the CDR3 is TGTGCCAGCAGTTCAGGGACCTCGGGACTAGCGCGGCCGAACACCGGGGAGCTGTTTTTT. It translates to CASSSGTSGLARPNTGELFF.

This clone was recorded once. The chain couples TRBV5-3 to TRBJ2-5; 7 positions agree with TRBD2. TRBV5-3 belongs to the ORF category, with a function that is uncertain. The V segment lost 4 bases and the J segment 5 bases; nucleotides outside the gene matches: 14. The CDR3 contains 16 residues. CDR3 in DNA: TGTGCCAGAAGCCTTTCGGGAGGCGGGGAGCAGGAGACCCAGTACTTC. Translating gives CARSLSGGGEQETQYF.

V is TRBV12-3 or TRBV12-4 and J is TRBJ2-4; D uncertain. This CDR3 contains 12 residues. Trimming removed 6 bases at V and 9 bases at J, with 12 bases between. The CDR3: CASSLRYSIQYF. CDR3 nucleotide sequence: TGTGCCAGCAGCCTACGCTACAGCATTCAGTACTTC.

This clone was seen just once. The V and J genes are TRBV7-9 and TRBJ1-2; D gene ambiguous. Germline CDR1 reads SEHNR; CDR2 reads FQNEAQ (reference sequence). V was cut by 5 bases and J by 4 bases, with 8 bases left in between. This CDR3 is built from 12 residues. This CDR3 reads CASSEEVYGYTF. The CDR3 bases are TGTGCCAGCAGCGAGGAGGTCTATGGCTACACCTTC.

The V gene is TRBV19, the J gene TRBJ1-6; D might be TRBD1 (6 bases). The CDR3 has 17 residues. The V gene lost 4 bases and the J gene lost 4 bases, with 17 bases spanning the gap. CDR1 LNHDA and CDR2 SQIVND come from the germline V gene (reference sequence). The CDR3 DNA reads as TGTGCCAGTAGTAGATCGGGGGGCGACATTTATAATTCACCCCTCCACTTT. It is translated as CASSRSGGDIYNSPLHF.

The CDR3 region has the DNA TGTGCCAGCAGCCTCGGGGACTATGAAAAACTGTTTTTT. Residues: CASSLGDYEKLFF. The chain has TRBV5-8 and TRBJ1-4, with D possibly TRBD1 on 5 matching bases. CDR3 length equals 13 residues. The V and J ends lost 4 bases and 6 bases respectively, with 10 bases between them. Germline V gene lookup returns CDR1 SGHTS and CDR2 YDEGEE.

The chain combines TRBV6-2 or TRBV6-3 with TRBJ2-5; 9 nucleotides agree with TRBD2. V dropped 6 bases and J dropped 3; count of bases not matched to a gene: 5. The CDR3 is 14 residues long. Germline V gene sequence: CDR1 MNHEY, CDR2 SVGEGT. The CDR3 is CASSRSSGEETQYF. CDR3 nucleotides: TGTGCCAGCAGCCGATCTAGCGGGGAAGAGACCCAGTACTTC.

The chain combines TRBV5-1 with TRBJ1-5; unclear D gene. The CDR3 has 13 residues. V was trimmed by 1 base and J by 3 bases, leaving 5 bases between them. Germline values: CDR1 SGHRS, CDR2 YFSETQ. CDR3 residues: CASSLNNNQPQHF. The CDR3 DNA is TGCGCCAGCAGCTTGAACAACAATCAGCCCCAGCATTTT.

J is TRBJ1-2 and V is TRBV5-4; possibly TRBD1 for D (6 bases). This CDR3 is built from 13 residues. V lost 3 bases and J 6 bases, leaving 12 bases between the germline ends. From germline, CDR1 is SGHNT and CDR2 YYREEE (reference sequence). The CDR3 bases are TGTGCCAGCAGCTCCTGGACAGTCCATGGCTACACCTTC. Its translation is CASSSWTVHGYTF. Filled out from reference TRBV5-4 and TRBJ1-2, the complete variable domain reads ETGVTQSPTHLIKTRGQQVTLRCSSQSGHNTVSWYQQALGQGPQFIFQYYREEENGRGNFPPRFSGLQFPNYSSELNVNALELDDSALYLCASSSWTVHGYTFGSGTRLTVV.